What follows are 3 T cell receptor beta chains derived from one specimen sequenced in a study of T cell responses to AZD1222 COVID-19 vaccine. Measured with immunoSEQ multiplex PCR; TCRdb has only the in-frame clones, and not every one. The profile shows roughly 200,000 clones, 85% to 95% of them singletons. Sequences were derived from peripheral blood, sampled 28 days after the second dose of the MenACWY control vaccine. The receptor set was obtained from an adult who received the MenACWY meningococcal vaccine as a control.

The rearrangement links TRBV5-1 to TRBJ2-5, with no clear D. Germline lookup yields CDR1 SGHRS and CDR2 YFSETQ. The V end lost 0 bases, the J end lost 5 bases, and 17 bases lay between the germline ends. This CDR3 is built from 16 residues. The CDR3 DNA is TGCGCCAGCAGCTTGGGTGGTAGGAGAGTGGGGGAGACCCAGTACTTC. Protein product: CASSLGGRRVGETQYF.

The chain recombines TRBV19 with TRBJ1-5; no definite D call. CDR1 is LNHDA, CDR2 SQIVND, per germline (reference sequence). Deletions cut 1 base from V and 1 base from J, with 11 bases between. This CDR3 is 16 amino acids long. The CDR3 sequence is CASSIVGGRSNQPQHF. The DNA of the CDR3 is TGTGCCAGTAGTATAGTAGGCGGAAGGAGCAATCAGCCCCAGCATTTT.

V and J are TRBV7-2 and TRBJ1-2; D remains unclear. Germline loops: CDR1 SGHTA, CDR2 FQGNSA. V gave up 5 bases and J gave up 7 bases, with 17 bases separating them. The CDR3 runs to 14 residues. The CDR3 region has the DNA TGTGCCAGCAGCCCCCGATTTGAGGGTAGTGGCTACACCTTC. Amino acids: CASSPRFEGSGYTF.